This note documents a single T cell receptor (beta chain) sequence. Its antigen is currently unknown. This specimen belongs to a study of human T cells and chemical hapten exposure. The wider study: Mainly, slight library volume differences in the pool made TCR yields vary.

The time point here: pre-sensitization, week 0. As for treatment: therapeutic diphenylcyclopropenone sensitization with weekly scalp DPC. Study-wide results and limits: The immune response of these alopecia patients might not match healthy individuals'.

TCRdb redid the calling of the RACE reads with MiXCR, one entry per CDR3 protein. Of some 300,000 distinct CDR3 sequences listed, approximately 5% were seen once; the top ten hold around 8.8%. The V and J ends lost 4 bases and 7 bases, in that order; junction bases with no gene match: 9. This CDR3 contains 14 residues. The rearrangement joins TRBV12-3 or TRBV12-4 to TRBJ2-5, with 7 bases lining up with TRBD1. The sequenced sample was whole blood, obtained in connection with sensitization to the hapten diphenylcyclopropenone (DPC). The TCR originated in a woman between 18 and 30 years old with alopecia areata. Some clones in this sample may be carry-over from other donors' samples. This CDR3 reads CASSYSGTEGTQYF. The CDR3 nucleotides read TGTGCCAGCAGTTACTCCGGGACAGAAGGGACCCAGTACTTC.